This T cell receptor (beta chain) originates from a study of Graves' ophthalmopathy and Graves' hyperthyroidism. Study-wide findings and caveats: The model achieved 70.59% sensitivity and 72% to 85% specificity for ophthalmopathy progression. A model built from 13 signatures distinguished ophthalmopathy from stable hyperthyroidism with approximately 89% sensitivity and approximately 82% specificity.

Unmatched junction bases numbered 7, after V lost 4 bases and J lost 2 bases. Germline V CDR1 and CDR2: MNHEY, SVGAGI. The CDR3 runs to 15 residues. TCR beta CDR3 amplification used RNA transcripts. A first-round RT-PCR used HTBI primers, followed by a second-round multiplex PCR. TCRdb re-derived calls from the multiplex PCR reads in MiXCR, one entry per CDR3 protein. The sample has about 1.2 million distinct CDR3 sequences; about 40% are singletons. Worth noting for this clonotype: What it binds is unknown. Since a much larger clone is just one base distant, this may be a read error.

This rearrangement joins TRBV6-5 to TRBJ1-2, with TRBD1 matching over 7 bases. The receptor was derived from an adult man with Graves' hyperthyroidism. The sequenced sample was peripheral blood or thyroid tissue (not recorded which). The CDR3: CASSCQGGGNYGYTF. In DNA form, the CDR3 reads TGTGCCAGCAGTTGCCAGGGGGGAGGGAACTATGGCTACACCTTC.